This T cell receptor (beta chain) was documented in a study of T cell repertoires in cytomegalovirus infection. About the study: Carrying CMV and the relevant HLA type showed in public TCR beta signatures. Notes on the study in general: In two of eight donors, the top clonotype was HLA-C-restricted CMV-specific. Carriers of CMV plus the relevant HLA were identified by cumulative public TCR beta family frequency.

Ten or more counts support this clonotype. Its target is not known. TCRdb ran MiXCR on the reads and lists one entry per CDR3 protein. The sample contains roughly 230,000 distinct CDR3 sequences, about 12% of which appear only once. Deletions cut 1 base from V and 4 bases from J, with 16 bases between. CDR3 length: 16 amino acids. Germline CDR1 reads SGHTA; CDR2 reads FQGNSA. Sequencing was performed on PBMCs. The V gene is TRBV7-2, the J gene TRBJ1-2, with D perhaps matching TRBD1 (6 bases). The receptor's source is a human donor in good health (CMV status not recorded). Some clones in this sample may be carry-over from other donors' samples. The chain's CDR3 is CASSLDAGGYGYGYTF. Here the CDR3 DNA reads TGTGCCAGCAGCTTAGACGCGGGGGGCTACGGCTATGGCTACACCTTC.